These 6 T cell receptor beta chains share one sample of origin, sequenced in a study of shared clonotypes between healthy human individuals. Clones were read by immunoSEQ multiplex PCR, and TCRdb kept only the in-frame ones, dropping some. The sample contains over 850,000 clones, around 82% of which appear only once. The sample was memory CD4+ T cells from PBMCs. As for subset: CD45RA-negative fraction. These receptors were collected from a young man in good health. Some clones in this sample may be carry-over from other donors' samples.

The V gene is TRBV4-2, the J gene TRBJ1-1; D gene ambiguous. Trimming took off 5 bases at V and 2 bases at J, with 9 bases between the two ends. The V gene's germline CDR1 is LGHNA and CDR2 YNFKEQ. The CDR3 is 13 residues long. The CDR3 DNA reads TGTGCCAGCAGCTTCGATTTCAACACTGAAGCTTTCTTT. This gives the protein CASSFDFNTEAFF.

The V and J genes are TRBV18 and TRBJ1-2, with 12 bases fitting TRBD1. J lost 6 bases, V lost 3 bases, and 2 bases had no gene match. The length of the CDR3 is 14 residues. Germline values: CDR1 KGHSH, CDR2 LQKENI. The CDR3 region has the DNA TGTGCCAGCTCACCGGGACAGGGGGCTAATGGCTACACCTTC. Its translation is CASSPGQGANGYTF.

V and J are TRBV5-6 and TRBJ2-1; 8 nucleotides align to TRBD2. The J segment lost 8 bases and the V segment lost 2 bases, leaving 9 bases of the junction unmatched. The CDR3 runs 15 residues. Per the germline V gene, CDR1 is SGHDT and CDR2 is YYEEEE. The CDR3 DNA reads as TGTGCCAGCAGCTTTTACGGGAGGGGGTTCGATGAGCAGTTCTTC. This sequence encodes CASSFYGRGFDEQFF.

V usage is TRBV5-1 and J usage is TRBJ2-7; TRBD2 aligns across 12 bases. Per germline, CDR1 SGHRS and CDR2 YFSETQ. V was clipped by 5 bases and J by 2 bases; unmatched bases: 5. The CDR3 covers 15 residues. The DNA of the CDR3 is TGCGCCAGCAGATACCTAGCGGGAGGGCCCTACGAGCAGTACTTC. It yields the protein CASRYLAGGPYEQYF.

This clone was counted a few times. The V gene is TRBV28, the J gene TRBJ1-4; 9 bases match TRBD1. With 6 bases clipped from V and 3 bases from J, the junction kept 14 bases outside the gene matches. The CDR3 length is 18 residues. Germline CDR1 reads MDHEN; CDR2 reads SYDVKM. CDR3 in amino acids: CASRADRGKRGANEKLFF. The CDR3 DNA sequence: TGTGCCAGCAGGGCGGACAGGGGAAAGCGGGGTGCTAATGAAAAACTGTTTTTT.

The chain uses TRBV18 and TRBJ2-3; 8 bases match TRBD2. Germline-derived CDR1 and CDR2 are KGHSH and LQKENI. Trimming removed 3 bases from V and 8 bases from J; junction bases left unmatched: 16. CDR3 length: 17 residues. CDR3 DNA sequence: TGTGCCAGCTCACCGTCTAGCGGGCTCCTGGAAGGGGGTACGCAGTATTTT. Protein sequence: CASSPSSGLLEGGTQYF.